This T cell receptor (beta chain) stems from a study of Ad26.COV2.S vaccination and SARS-CoV-2 variants. The study's findings and limits: Total responses of T cells may have been underestimated by the analyses of TCR breadth and depth. Vaccine recipients had higher spike-specific TCR breadth than placebo recipients. Substantial breadth in spike-specific CD8+ and CD4+ T cell responses was reportedly seen after vaccination.

As for this clone: Its antigen remains unidentified. Other DNA variants within this sample encode the same CDR3.

Data came from immunoSEQ multiplex PCR; TCRdb stores just in-frame clones and leaves some out. The data contain some 190,000 clones, 87% of them singletons. Sample: peripheral blood, taken after recovery from COVID-19. The sequence was collected from a human donor who had recovered from COVID-19.

The CDR3 region is CASSPGSYEQYF. In DNA, the CDR3 is TGTGCCAGCAGCCCAGGGAGTTACGAGCAGTACTTC. This sequence joins TRBV7-9 and TRBJ2-7, with D possibly called TRBD1 or TRBD2 (5 bases each). The CDR3 contains 12 residues. Trimming took 5 bases from V and 4 from J, leaving 9 bases between them. CDR1 is SEHNR, CDR2 FQNEAQ, per germline (reference sequence).